What follows is one T cell receptor (beta chain) and its context. Its recognized antigen is unknown. Base qualities are not provided; no much larger clone lies one nucleotide away. Starting from approximately 500 ng total RNA, TCRbeta-specific cDNA was produced by reverse transcription with a constant-region primer and ProtoScript II reverse transcriptase. The TCRbeta libraries were prepared through three rounds of nested multiplex PCR following a slightly modified ARM-PCR procedure. Sample barcodes and Illumina adapters were added in a final 25-cycle PCR using Deep VentR polymerase. Before sequencing, amplicons between 200 and 500 bp were purified from gel using a QIAquick gel extraction kit. An Illumina HiSeq 2500 was used to sequence the TCRbeta amplicons, generating 250-bp paired-end reads. Turning to the authors' computational methods: Quality trimming of reads was performed with Trimmomatic v0.33, and paired reads were merged with FLASH v1.2.11 so that full CDR3 sequences could be recovered. V, D and J germline segments were assigned to the rearranged TCRbeta sequences by MiGEC v1.2.1b. Clonotype statistics and Shannon-Wiener diversity indices were computed with VDJtools v1.0.0. Except for diversity analysis, only each sample's 250 most abundant clonotypes were used in subsequent analyses to reduce sampling bias. TCRdb trimmed public reads at Q25 via fastp, called clones via MiXCR and kept in-frame beta chains. Under each unique CDR3 protein, matching rows form one entry showing the most common genes and DNA. TCRdb's processing, not the authors', yielded these V and J calls. This sample has approximately 42,000 distinct CDR3 sequences in its table, and around 75% of those were observed once. Of the sample, around 40% falls within the top ten clones.

This sample stems from a study of tumor-infiltrating lymphocytes in primary liver carcinoma (dated 2017 in TCRdb). Context from the whole study: Of the five patients (three men and two women, aged 30 to 69 years), four had hepatocellular carcinoma and one had combined HCC and intrahepatic cholangiocarcinoma. The five patients had tumors staged T1-T3 N0M0, with maximum diameters ranging from roughly 4.2 to 11 cm. Each sample produced about 3.5 to 7.13 million productive TCRbeta reads, and read depth showed no significant difference between tissue types. For each liver tumor, the study sampled five regions along with adjacent normal tissue and blood, and applied TCRbeta repertoire sequencing, expression microarrays and whole-exome sequencing. TCRbeta repertoire sequencing covered approximately 35 specimens from 5 patients: 25 or so tumor regions, 5 adjacent noncancerous liver tissues and 5 peripheral blood samples. Reproducibility between technical replicate repertoires was high, with correlation coefficients above 0.95 and mean shared-clone rates about 0.9.

Total RNA and DNA were co-extracted without cell sorting from roughly 20-30 mg of bulk tissue using the AllPrep DNA/RNA mini kit. Between November 2015 and March 2016, five patients in China with histopathologically diagnosed primary liver carcinoma had surgical resection. At the time of sampling, the patients were treatment-naive and had chronic HBV infection. Fresh tumor and adjacent tissue pieces were bisected, with one half stored in RNAlater at -80 degrees C and the other half sent for histology. The research as a whole found: The study included only five or six patients, and the authors note findings should be validated in a larger study. Because the samples were bulk and unsorted, CD4+ and CD8+ T cell repertoires could not be compared. Repertoire overlap was found to be higher between tumor regions (mean about 35%) than between tumor-adjacent (about 17%) or tumor-blood (14%) pairs, consistent with antigen-driven expansion. Because only the TCR beta chain was sequenced and unpaired alpha chains were not captured, true repertoire diversity is likely underestimated. Compared with blood, tumors had a significantly larger share of the repertoire taken up by the top 250 clones (p = 0.039).

Source material: tumor-adjacent normal liver tissue. The TCR sequence derives from a woman aged 25 to 45 with primary liver carcinoma and hepatitis B virus infection.

In nucleotides, the sequence is TGCGCCAGCCGGCTTGTCGGAAGTCATGAGCAGTTCTTC. It is translated as CASRLVGSHEQFF. In this chain, TRBV4-1 is recombined with TRBJ2-1; the D gene remains uncertain. V is shortened by 8 bases, J by 8 bases, and the region joining them spans 16 bases. Reading the germline V gene gives CDR1 MGHRA and CDR2 YSYEKL. Including the terminal cysteine and phenylalanine, the CDR3 comprises 13 residues. The retained sequence is limited to the CDR3, 39 bases, with the frame set at the first base.